Below are 17 T cell receptor beta chains sequenced from a single sample in a study of T cells in Graves' hyperthyroidism and ophthalmopathy. It was RNA transcripts that yielded the amplified TCR beta CDR3 regions. The TCR CDR3 first-round RT-PCR relied on the HTBI primer set. Each CDR3 protein gets one entry after TCRdb re-called the multiplex PCR reads with MiXCR. The sample records 250,000 to 400,000 distinct CDR3 sequences, roughly an eighth being singletons. Sequencing input: blood. These receptors were collected from a woman between 40 and 50 years old with Graves' ophthalmopathy.

In its sample, this clonotype was seen many times. The chain carries TRBV19 and TRBJ2-3; 12 bases line up with TRBD2. Per the germline V gene, CDR1 is LNHDA and CDR2 is SQIVND (reference sequence). The CDR3 spans 18 residues. With 7 bases clipped from V and 3 bases from J, the junction kept 14 bases outside the gene matches. This CDR3 is CASKEYGLAGGPTDTQYF. For the CDR3, the DNA is TGTGCCAGTAAGGAGTACGGGCTAGCGGGAGGGCCTACAGATACGCAGTATTTT.

The table lists this clonotype with many counts. The CDR3 here is CASSPLMAPNTEAFF. The CDR3 bases are TGTGCCAGCAGCCCTCTTATGGCACCGAACACTGAAGCTTTCTTT. This chain joins TRBV7-9 and TRBJ1-1, with D uncertain. The germline V gene has CDR1 SEHNR and CDR2 FQNEAQ (reference sequence). CDR3 length: 15 residues. Trimming pared 5 bases from V and 1 base from J, leaving 14 bases between.

This clonotype was seen a few times. This rearrangement joins TRBV6-1 to TRBJ2-1, with TRBD1 matching over 7 bases. V lost 6 bases and J lost 6; bases outside the gene matches: 8. This CDR3 has 14 amino acids. Per germline, CDR1 MNHNS and CDR2 SASEGT. The CDR3 loop is CASSDRVWGNEQFF. The CDR3 DNA sequence: TGTGCCAGCAGCGACAGGGTATGGGGCAATGAGCAGTTCTTC.

The chain links TRBV11-2 to TRBJ2-1; D may be TRBD1 (6 bases). Germline CDR1 and CDR2: SGHAT and FQNNGV. The CDR3 is made up of 15 amino acids. Trimming cost V 7 bases and J 2 bases, with 15 bases left between them. The CDR3, as DNA: TGTGCCAGCACCATGACCGGGACACCCTACAATGAGCAGTTCTTC. Translation: CASTMTGTPYNEQFF.

This clonotype was seen at least ten times. The rearrangement joins TRBV12-3 or TRBV12-4 to TRBJ1-5, with 8 positions matching TRBD1. The ends lost 6 bases at V and 6 bases at J; junction bases unmatched: 7. The CDR3 consists of 14 residues. CDR3 in DNA: TGTGCCAGCAGCCAAGGACAGGGAAGTCAGCCCCAGCATTTT. Its protein is CASSQGQGSQPQHF.

The table lists this clonotype with a few counts. This rearrangement joins TRBV2 to TRBJ1-3; TRBD1 aligns across 10 bases. The CDR3 totals 15 residues. After removal of 7 bases from V and 4 bases from J, the junction contained 7 bases not matched to a gene. Looked up from germline, CDR1 is SNHLY and CDR2 is FYNNEI. The CDR3 loop is CASKLGQGPGNTIYF. The CDR3 DNA reads TGTGCCAGCAAATTGGGACAGGGGCCCGGAAACACCATATATTTT.

In this sample, this clonotype turned up many times. This chain uses TRBV7-2 with TRBJ1-2, with a tentative D call TRBD1 (6 bases). V was trimmed by 5 bases and J by 0 bases, leaving 13 bases between them. CDR1 is SGHTA and CDR2 is FQGNSA in the germline V gene. CDR3 length equals 15 residues. CDR3 DNA sequence: TGTGCCAGCAGCCAGGACAGCACCTCTAACTATGGCTACACCTTC. This codes for CASSQDSTSNYGYTF.

The sample holds many counts of this clonotype. This rearrangement joins TRBV12-3 or TRBV12-4 to TRBJ1-5; D gene uncertain. There are 13 residues in the CDR3. Trimming cost V 3 bases and J 5 bases, with 8 bases left between them. The CDR3: CASSFQGYQPQHF. In DNA, the CDR3 is TGTGCCAGCAGTTTTCAAGGATATCAGCCCCAGCATTTT.

On this clonotype itself: A read error may account for a junction end that differs from germline. V usage is TRBV28 and J usage is TRBJ1-5; 7 positions agree with TRBD1. The CDR3 is 16 amino acids. Germline V gene lookup returns CDR1 MDHEN and CDR2 SYDVKM. The CDR3 reads CASSPVTGMGNQPRHF. CDR3 nucleotide sequence: TGTGCCAGCAGTCCTGTGACAGGGATGGGCAATCAGCCCCGGCATTTT.

This clonotype turned up a few times. A much larger clone differs by one base, so this may be a read error. The CDR3 is CASSPGTGGGARETQYF. The CDR3 DNA is TGTGCCAGCAGCCCCGGGACTGGCGGGGGGGCACGGGAGACCCAGTACTTC. The chain recombines TRBV9 with TRBJ2-5; 9 bases match TRBD2. Germline CDR1 reads SGDLS; CDR2 reads YYNGEE. This CDR3 comprises 17 residues. The V segment lost 4 bases and the J segment 5 bases; nucleotides outside the gene matches: 15. Combining the CDR3 with reference TRBV9 and TRBJ2-5 gives the whole variable domain DSGVTQTPKHLITATGQRVTLRCSPRSGDLSVYWYQQSLDQGLQFLIQYYNGEERAKGNILERFSAQQFPDLHSELNLSSLELGDSALYFCASSPGTGGGARETQYFGPGTRLLVL.

This clonotype was detected only a few times. The chain carries TRBV20-1 and TRBJ2-3; no reliable D call. Germline V gene sequence: CDR1 DFQATT, CDR2 SNEGSKA (reference sequence). This CDR3 contains 15 residues. V gave up 5 bases and J gave up 0 bases, with 15 bases separating them. The CDR3 loop reads CSAPPTLESTDTQYF. The CDR3 DNA is TGCAGTGCTCCTCCTACACTTGAGAGCACAGATACGCAGTATTTT.

Notes on this clonotype: A clone one base away is much larger, so this may be a read error. The genes are TRBV10-3 and TRBJ1-2; a possible D gene is TRBD1 (6 bases). The CDR3 has 16 residues. Germline CDR1 is ENHRY and CDR2 is SYGVKD. In DNA form, the CDR3 reads TGTGTCATCAGTGAAGTCCCCAGGGGAGCTAACTATGGCTACACCTTC. This sequence encodes CVISEVPRGANYGYTF.

The V and J genes are TRBV5-4 and TRBJ1-2; D gene ambiguous. The germline V gene encodes CDR1 SGHNT and CDR2 YYREEE (reference sequence). This CDR3 comprises 14 residues. The V end lost 0 bases, the J end lost 3 bases, and 9 bases lay between the germline ends. CDR3: CASSLAGADYGYTF. The DNA for the CDR3 is TGTGCCAGCAGCTTGGCAGGAGCAGACTATGGCTACACCTTC. The whole variable domain, filled in from reference TRBV5-4 and TRBJ1-2, reads ETGVTQSPTHLIKTRGQQVTLRCSSQSGHNTVSWYQQALGQGPQFIFQYYREEENGRGNFPPRFSGLQFPNYSSELNVNALELDDSALYLCASSLAGADYGYTFGSGTRLTVV.

This clonotype has a count of ten or more. The CDR3 sequence is CASSYSARSVRSGNTIYF. In DNA, the CDR3 is TGTGCCAGCAGTTATTCGGCCAGGTCTGTTAGGTCTGGAAACACCATATATTTT. The gene calls are TRBV6-6 and TRBJ1-3; D unclear. The germline V gene encodes CDR1 MNHNY and CDR2 SVGAGI (reference sequence). This CDR3 is built from 18 residues. V was trimmed by 3 bases and J by 1 base, leaving 19 bases between them.

V usage is TRBV4-2 and J usage is TRBJ2-2; 9 positions agree with TRBD2. V gave up 5 bases and J gave up 1 base; unmatched junction bases: 5. Germline V lookup: CDR1 LGHNA, CDR2 YNFKEQ. The CDR3 is 16 amino acids. CDR3 region: CASSFNSGRNTGELFF. The CDR3 nucleotides are TGTGCCAGCAGCTTTAATAGCGGGAGGAACACCGGGGAGCTGTTTTTT.

This clonotype was seen more than once but under ten times. The J gene is TRBJ1-5, the V gene TRBV19; no reliable D call. The length of the CDR3 is 13 residues. Trimming shortened V by 6 bases and J by 5 bases, and 11 bases separated the two germline ends. CDR1 LNHDA and CDR2 SQIVND come from the germline V gene (reference sequence). The CDR3 DNA reads as TGTGCCAGTAGCCCCCCTGGTCATCAGCCCCAGCATTTT. Translation gives CASSPPGHQPQHF.

The table lists this clonotype with many counts. The chain joins TRBV6-1 to TRBJ1-5; D possibly corresponds to TRBD1 (6 bases). There are 13 residues in the CDR3. CDR1 is MNHNS and CDR2 is SASEGT in the germline V gene. The V gene lost 10 bases and the J gene lost 2 bases, with 12 bases spanning the gap. This CDR3 is CATKGGGNQPQHF. DNA of the CDR3: TGTGCCACCAAAGGGGGGGGCAATCAGCCCCAGCATTTT.